Reported below is one TCR beta chain. Its target is unknown. This specimen comes from a study of CD8+ T cells in alopecia areata. Study outcomes and limitations: Higher clonality than in normal scalp was seen in lesional scalp, especially alopecia totalis/universalis.

Treatment denoted: oral pan-JAK inhibitor, 5-10 mg twice daily. Following extraction, RNA underwent reverse transcription to cDNA, which served as the sequencing template. TCRdb's table, derived via immunoSEQ multiplex PCR, lists solely in-frame clones and lacks some. In the table there are about 220,000 clones, about 50% of which are singletons. Trimming took 5 bases from V and 4 from J, leaving 14 bases between them. Germline assignment: CDR1 SGHTA and CDR2 FQGNSA. This CDR3 is built from 14 residues. Sequencing was performed on CD4+ T cells sorted from blood, taken at week 4, from a patient treated with tofacitinib. The V gene is TRBV7-2, the J gene TRBJ1-2; D is uncertain. This receptor was identified in a human donor with alopecia areata. CDR3 sequence reads: CASSPRIPIYGYTF. CDR3 DNA sequence: TGTGCCAGCAGCCCCAGGATCCCCATCTATGGCTACACCTTC.